This is a list of T cell receptor beta chains from one sample in a study of circulating and synovial CD4+ cells in juvenile arthritis. TCRdb's table, derived via immunoSEQ multiplex PCR, lists solely in-frame clones and lacks some. The table includes a few thousand clones, roughly 90% detected once. The specimen was HLA-DR+ CD4+ T cells from blood. The receptors were sampled from a human donor with juvenile idiopathic arthritis. CDR3s include the opening cysteine and the closing phenylalanine or tryptophan. A D gene is named only where the DNA matches it firmly. Clone size is stated in some rows and not others, as once, few, many or a class when expanded.

v_gene,abundance,d_gene,j_gene,CDR3aa,CDR3nt
TRBV30,-,TRBD1,TRBJ2-7,CAWGEGTGSFYEQYF,TGTGCCTGGGGCGAGGGGACAGGGTCATTCTACGAGCAGTACTTC
TRBV7-6,-,TRBD2,TRBJ2-5,CASSPRPGLAGGRQETQYF,TGTGCCAGCAGCCCTAGACCGGGACTAGCGGGGGGGCGTCAAGAGACCCAGTACTTC
TRBV7-2,-,TRBD2,TRBJ2-5,CASNLSGGAGETQYF,TGTGCCAGCAACCTTAGCGGGGGGGCTGGGGAGACCCAGTACTTC
TRBV20-1,-,-,TRBJ1-1,CSARYRNEAFF,TGCAGTGCTAGGTACAGGAACGAAGCTTTCTTT
TRBV5-4,-,TRBD2,TRBJ2-2,CASSLGSGGNTGELLF,TGTGCCAGCAGCTTGGGAAGCGGGGGGAACACCGGGGAGCTGCTTTTT
TRBV7-6,once,-,TRBJ2-5,CASSFGGQETQYF,TGTGCCAGCAGCTTCGGAGGTCAAGAGACCCAGTACTTC
TRBV7-2,-,-,TRBJ2-4,CASSPRTGNIQYF,TGTGCCAGCAGCCCAAGGACGGGGAACATTCAGTACTTC
TRBV6-1,-,-,TRBJ1-2,CASSEVPGDGYTF,TGTGCCAGCAGTGAAGTTCCAGGGGATGGCTACACCTTC
TRBV7-7,-,TRBD1,TRBJ2-7,CASSQGTEGEQYF,TGTGCTAGCAGCCAGGGGACAGAGGGGGAGCAGTACTTC
TRBV7-2,-,TRBD1,TRBJ1-6,CASSSWTGNSPLHF,TGTGCCAGCAGCTCCTGGACAGGGAATTCCCCCCTCCACTTT
TRBV9,-,TRBD2,TRBJ2-1,CASSRETSFSYNEQFF,TGTGCCAGCAGTCGGGAGACTAGCTTCTCCTACAATGAGCAGTTCTTC
TRBV19,-,TRBD1,TRBJ1-5,CASTPLTGEVQPQHF,TGTGCCAGTACCCCTCTGACAGGGGAAGTTCAGCCCCAGCATTTT
TRBV5-4,-,TRBD2,TRBJ2-4,CASSLGGGSKNIQDF,TGTGCCAGCAGCTTGGGCGGGGGTTCCAAAAACATTCAGGACTTC
TRBV27,-,TRBD2,TRBJ2-3,CASSFNRGREVFYTQYF,TGTGCCAGCAGTTTTAATAGGGGCCGGGAGGTATTTTATACGCAGTATTTT
TRBV7-2,-,-,TRBJ1-1,CASSLSSASTEAFF,TGTGCCAGCAGCTTAAGCTCCGCGAGTACTGAAGCTTTCTTT
TRBV7-3,-,-,TRBJ1-1,CASSLGLGAEAFF,TGTGCCAGCAGCTTAGGGTTGGGCGCTGAAGCTTTCTTT
TRBV7-3,-,-,TRBJ2-3,CASSPEATDTQYF,TGTGCCAGCAGCCCGGAGGCCACAGATACGCAGTATTTT
TRBV2,-,-,TRBJ2-3,CASSVTSPGAQYF,TGTGCCAGCAGCGTCACATCCCCCGGGGCGCAGTATTTT
TRBV14,-,-,TRBJ2-5,CASSHHEGAPQETQYF,TGTGCCAGCAGCCATCACGAAGGGGCCCCCCAAGAGACCCAGTACTTC
TRBV18,-,-,TRBJ1-5,CASSPAGSNQPQHF,TGTGCCAGCTCACCAGCAGGGTCCAATCAGCCCCAGCATTTT
TRBV5-5,-,-,TRBJ2-1,CASSLDRDGNEQFF,TGTGCCAGCAGCTTGGACAGGGATGGCAATGAGCAGTTCTTC
TRBV6-5,-,-,TRBJ2-7,CASSYNRETIYEQYF,TGTGCCAGCAGTTACAATAGGGAGACCATCTACGAGCAGTACTTC
TRBV6-5,-,-,TRBJ2-7,CASSPSGVDEQYF,TGTGCCAGCAGTCCCTCGGGGGTTGACGAGCAGTACTTC
TRBV18,-,TRBD1,TRBJ1-1,CASSPQGANTEAFF,TGTGCCAGCTCACCACAGGGGGCGAACACTGAAGCTTTCTTT
TRBV7-9,few,TRBD1,TRBJ1-2,CASSSGQTYYGYTF,TGTGCCAGCAGCTCGGGACAGACATACTATGGCTACACCTTC
TRBV7-9,-,-,TRBJ1-4,CASASQLGRYATNEKLFF,TGTGCCAGCGCTTCCCAGCTAGGGAGATACGCAACTAATGAAAAACTGTTTTTT
TRBV7-9,-,-,TRBJ1-3,CASSLEADYSGNTVYF,TGTGCCAGCAGCTTAGAGGCGGATTACTCTGGAAACACCGTATATTTT
TRBV29-1,-,TRBD1,TRBJ1-2,CSVLKDLRDRQGYGYTF,TGCAGCGTTTTGAAGGATTTGCGGGACAGGCAAGGCTATGGCTACACCTTC
TRBV6-5,-,TRBD1,TRBJ2-4,CASSYALTGGKNIQYF,TGTGCCAGCAGTTACGCCCTGACAGGGGGCAAAAACATTCAGTACTTC
TRBV6-1,-,-,TRBJ1-5,CASSVFSNQPQHF,TGTGCCAGCAGTGTCTTTAGCAATCAGCCCCAGCATTTT
TRBV7-6,-,TRBD1,TRBJ2-1,CASSSGQSSYNEQFF,TGTGCCAGCAGCTCGGGACAGAGCTCCTACAATGAGCAGTTCTTC
TRBV7-2,-,-,TRBJ1-6,CASSPRAGADSYNSPLHF,TGTGCCAGCAGCCCGAGAGCGGGGGCCGACTCCTATAATTCACCCCTCCACTTT
TRBV15,-,-,TRBJ2-3,CATVGGHTDTQYF,TGTGCCACCGTGGGGGGGCACACAGATACGCAGTATTTT
TRBV9,-,TRBD1,TRBJ2-2,CASSVGKGQGAPTGELFF,TGTGCCAGCAGCGTAGGAAAAGGACAGGGGGCGCCCACCGGGGAGCTGTTTTTT
TRBV5-1,-,-,TRBJ2-1,CASSLALGVHNEQFF,TGCGCCAGCAGCCTGGCCCTAGGGGTCCACAATGAGCAGTTCTTC
TRBV5-1,-,TRBD2,TRBJ2-7,CASSLGTSSYEQYF,TGCGCCAGCAGCTTAGGGACTAGTTCATACGAGCAGTACTTC
TRBV19,-,-,TRBJ1-3,CASTTGTSGNTIYF,TGTGCCAGTACCACAGGGACGAGTGGAAACACCATATATTTT
TRBV7-3,-,-,TRBJ2-1,CASSPGQAYNEQFF,TGTGCCAGCAGCCCAGGACAAGCCTACAATGAGCAGTTCTTC
TRBV19,-,-,TRBJ2-7,CASSTQVSYEQYF,TGTGCCAGTAGTACCCAGGTTTCCTACGAGCAGTACTTC
TRBV27,-,-,TRBJ1-2,CASSKGAGYTF,TGTGCCAGCAGTAAAGGGGCTGGCTACACCTTC
TRBV7-3,-,TRBD2,TRBJ2-3,CASQERGTDTQYF,TGTGCCAGCCAGGAGCGGGGGACAGATACGCAGTATTTT
TRBV7-9,-,TRBD1,TRBJ2-5,CASSYNTGEETQYF,TGTGCCAGCAGCTATAACACAGGGGAAGAGACCCAGTACTTC
TRBV5-1,-,-,TRBJ1-1,CASRPREGNTEAFF,TGCGCCAGCCGGCCGAGGGAGGGGAACACTGAAGCTTTCTTT
TRBV2,-,TRBD1,TRBJ1-6,CASGTGSSYNSPLHF,TGTGCCAGCGGGACAGGGAGCTCCTATAATTCACCCCTCCACTTT
TRBV6-6,-,-,TRBJ2-4,CASSYSGGAKNIQYF,TGTGCCAGCAGTTACTCCGGGGGTGCCAAAAACATTCAGTACTTC
TRBV5-4,-,-,TRBJ2-3,CASSPLSADTQYF,TGTGCCAGCAGCCCTCTTAGTGCAGATACGCAGTATTTT
TRBV9,-,TRBD2,TRBJ2-3,CASSGTSGGHTQYF,TGTGCCAGCAGCGGGACTAGCGGGGGACATACGCAGTATTTT
TRBV18,large,TRBD1,TRBJ1-2,CASSPGDSPYGYTF,TGTGCCAGCTCACCAGGGGACAGCCCCTATGGCTACACCTTC
TRBV9,-,-,TRBJ2-1,CASSGSSDNEQFF,TGTGCCAGCAGCGGTAGTAGCGATAATGAGCAGTTCTTC
TRBV4-2,-,TRBD2,TRBJ2-1,CASSQDGAAGGYNEQFF,TGTGCCAGCAGCCAAGACGGAGCAGCGGGGGGTTACAATGAGCAGTTCTTC
TRBV4-3,-,-,TRBJ2-2,CASSQDQGRIDNTGELFF,TGCGCCAGCAGCCAAGATCAGGGCCGCATCGATAACACCGGGGAGCTGTTTTTT